Below are 14 T cell receptor beta chains sequenced from a single sample in a study of CXCR3-negative and CXCR3-positive naive CD8 T cells. TRB cDNA libraries were made by UMI-labeled 5' RACE. TCRdb reanalyzed the 5' RACE reads, giving one entry per CDR3 protein sequence and no DNA. Across over 70,000 distinct CDR3 sequences, the top ten clones capture roughly 1.8% of the sample. Sequenced material: naive CXCR3- CD8+ T cells from blood. The subset: CD45RO-CCR7+CD27+CD95- naive CD8+ T cells lacking CXCR3 (TNR3-). The receptor set was obtained from a human donor in good health. Some clones in this sample may be carry-over from other donors' samples.

The chain recombines TRBV5-5 with TRBJ2-7; checking the TCRdb D call of TRBD2 is not possible without DNA. The CDR3 contains 17 residues. In germline, CDR1 is SGHKS, CDR2 YYEKEE (reference sequence). CDR3 residues: CASSLVLAGYFSYEQYF.

The chain employs TRBV29-1 and TRBJ1-2; checking the TCRdb D call of TRBD1 is not possible without DNA. Germline loops: CDR1 SQVTM, CDR2 ANQGSEA. The CDR3 totals 14 residues. CDR3 in amino acids: CSVDSYRGSYGYTF.

The chain joins TRBV7-8 to TRBJ2-3; lacking DNA, the TRBD1 call made by TCRdb goes unchecked. The germline V gene encodes CDR1 SGHVS and CDR2 FQNEAQ. This CDR3 spans 14 amino acids. The CDR3 is CASSQDRGRVTQYF.

The chain is built from TRBV15 and TRBJ2-7; with no DNA, the TCRdb D assignment of TRBD2 cannot be verified. Germline CDR1 is LNHNV and CDR2 is YYDKDF (reference sequence). This CDR3 contains 15 residues. The CDR3 protein is CATRDSGRVTYEQYF.

The rearrangement joins TRBV27 to TRBJ2-7. The CDR3 length is 13 residues. Germline lookup yields CDR1 MNHEY and CDR2 SMNVEV (reference sequence). The CDR3 sequence is CASSLRRSYEQYF.

The chain uses TRBV7-9 and TRBJ2-7; the TCRdb call, TRBD1, lacks DNA for checking. CDR1 is SEHNR, CDR2 FQNEAQ, per germline (reference sequence). The CDR3 is 14 residues long. The CDR3 region is CASSLAPGSYEQYF.

CDR3 sequence reads: CSVWTSGSTDTQYF. The chain employs TRBV29-1 and TRBJ2-3; TCRdb lists TRBD2, though no DNA is available to test this call. This CDR3 has 14 amino acids. In germline, CDR1 is SQVTM, CDR2 ANQGSEA.

The rearrangement links TRBV7-9 to TRBJ2-1; TCRdb's D call of TRBD2 is untestable without DNA. Germline V gene data show CDR1 as SEHNR and CDR2 as FQNEAQ (reference sequence). The CDR3 is 16 amino acids. The CDR3 is CASSLTPAGVGYEQFF.

CDR3 in amino acids: CSVETRGAYEQYF. V gene TRBV29-1 combines with J gene TRBJ2-7; the D gene TCRdb calls, TRBD2, cannot be checked with no DNA. From germline, CDR1 is SQVTM and CDR2 ANQGSEA. This CDR3 comprises 13 residues.

J is TRBJ2-1 and V is TRBV20-1. Germline V gene lookup returns CDR1 DFQATT and CDR2 SNEGSKA (reference sequence). The CDR3 has 15 residues. CDR3 residues: CSARADSSSYNEQFF.

Here the CDR3 reads CASAWGEGTGELFF. The chain joins TRBV6-5 to TRBJ2-2; TCRdb outputs TRBD2, but without DNA this stays unchecked. The CDR3 length is 14 residues. From germline, CDR1 is MNHEY and CDR2 SVGAGI.

The V gene is TRBV12-3 or TRBV12-4, the J gene TRBJ2-7; the TCRdb call, TRBD1, lacks DNA for checking. This CDR3 contains 14 residues. CDR3 residues: CASSLGEGFYEQYF.

The chain has TRBV6-6 and TRBJ2-1; TCRdb selects TRBD1, and the lack of DNA leaves this call unchecked. The CDR3 has 14 amino acids. Germline V gene data show CDR1 as MNHNY and CDR2 as SVGAGI (reference sequence). The CDR3 protein is CASSATGNYNEQFF.

The rearrangement uses TRBV6-6 and TRBJ2-7. Germline V gene data show CDR1 as MNHNY and CDR2 as SVGAGI (reference sequence). The CDR3 length is 13 residues. This CDR3 reads CASSLDTAYEQYF.